This T cell receptor beta chain comes out of a study of response to subunit inactivated influenza vaccine. The CDR3 has 14 amino acids. The V gene lost 0 bases and the J gene lost 2 bases, with 8 bases spanning the gap. Germline CDR1 reads SGDLS; CDR2 reads YYNGEE. This clonotype was seen many times. TCRdb fed the RT-PCR reads into MiXCR, producing one record per CDR3 protein. The sample carries roughly 500,000 distinct CDR3 sequences, around 25% recorded once. The sequences come from CD4+ T cells sorted from PBMCs, collected about 5 days after vaccination. This chain connects TRBV9 to TRBJ2-5; D uncertain. This clonotype originated in a man aged 45-60 years who received an inactivated influenza vaccine. The CDR3 DNA is TGTGCCAGCAGCGTAGGGGTGGGGCAAGAGACCCAGTACTTC. It codes for CASSVGVGQETQYF.